These T cell receptor beta chains were read from a single sample in a study of shared clonotypes between healthy human individuals. Profiled with immunoSEQ multiplex PCR; TCRdb holds only in-frame clones, not every one. Here the sample spans some 1.5 million clones, approximately 98% being singletons. Specimen: naive CD4+ T cells sorted from blood. The origin of the receptors is a man between 25 and 39 years old in good health. The CDR3 runs from the conserved cysteine through the conserved F or W. Fields, in order: V gene, clone size, D gene, J gene, CDR3 protein, CDR3 DNA. The D gene is left open where the match is weak. Clone size is stated in some rows and not others, as once, few, many or a class when expanded.

>TRBV4-3|.|.|TRBJ2-2
CASSQDKGVRELFF
TGCGCCAGCAGCCAAGATAAAGGGGTCCGGGAGCTGTTTTTT
>TRBV7-9|.|TRBD2|TRBJ2-2
CASSPSGTGELFF
TGTGCCAGCAGCCCTAGCGGCACCGGGGAGCTGTTTTTT
>TRBV4-1|once|TRBD1|TRBJ2-1
CASSQDRLAGTGYGNEQFF
TGCGCCAGCAGCCAAGATCGGTTGGCGGGGACAGGGTACGGCAATGAGCAGTTCTTC
>TRBV7-7|.|.|TRBJ1-1
CASSPTVNTEAFF
TGTGCTAGCAGCCCGACAGTGAACACTGAAGCTTTCTTT
>TRBV11-2|.|.|TRBJ2-3
CASSSTPNPGADTQYF
TGTGCCAGCAGCTCGACGCCGAACCCCGGGGCGGATACGCAGTATTTT
>TRBV5-6|.|TRBD1|TRBJ2-5
CASSLARGQGGETQYF
TGTGCCAGCAGCTTGGCCCGGGGACAGGGGGGAGAGACCCAGTACTTC
>TRBV5-1|.|TRBD1|TRBJ2-5
CASSLRQGQETQYF
TGCGCCAGCAGCCTGCGACAGGGTCAAGAGACCCAGTACTTC
>TRBV18|.|.|TRBJ2-3
CASSPAGTFIPDTQYF
TGTGCCAGCTCACCGGCAGGGACGTTTATCCCAGATACGCAGTATTTT
>TRBV5-4|.|TRBD1|TRBJ2-5
CASSLRTGKETQYF
TGTGCCAGCAGCTTGAGGACAGGGAAAGAGACCCAGTACTTC
>TRBV5-5|.|TRBD2|TRBJ2-1
CASSSGLAGGAYNEQFF
TGTGCCAGCAGCTCCGGACTAGCGGGAGGGGCCTACAATGAGCAGTTCTTC
>TRBV6-1|.|.|TRBJ2-7
CASRIHKMNYEQYF
TGTGCCAGCAGGATACACAAAATGAACTACGAGCAGTACTTC
>TRBV14|once|TRBD2|TRBJ2-2
CASSQPKSGRVTGELFF
TGTGCCAGCAGCCAGCCGAAGAGCGGGAGGGTCACCGGGGAGCTGTTTTTT
>TRBV9|.|.|TRBJ2-5
CASSVATVSTQETQYF
TGTGCCAGCAGCGTAGCTACTGTAAGCACTCAAGAGACCCAGTACTTC
>TRBV15|.|TRBD1|TRBJ1-1
CATSRQGSTTEAFF
TGTGCCACCTCTAGACAGGGGAGTACCACTGAAGCTTTCTTT
>TRBV18|.|.|TRBJ1-3
CASSPNRGYGNTIYF
TGTGCCAGCTCACCCAATCGGGGGTACGGAAACACCATATATTTT
>TRBV7-3|.|.|TRBJ2-3
CASSFGGTDTQYF
TGTGCCAGCAGCTTCGGGGGCACAGATACGCAGTATTTT
>TRBV9|.|.|TRBJ2-3
CASSRGPNTDTQYF
TGTGCCAGCAGCCGGGGACCGAACACAGATACGCAGTATTTT
>TRBV18|.|.|TRBJ2-7
CASSDLGRLGEQYF
TGTGCCAGCTCTGATCTTGGGAGGCTAGGCGAGCAGTACTTC
>TRBV6-5|.|TRBD2|TRBJ2-7
CASSRTSGYEQYF
TGTGCCAGCAGCAGGACTAGCGGCTACGAGCAGTACTTC
>TRBV2|once|.|TRBJ2-5
CASSVRQTKETQYF
TGTGCCAGCAGTGTGCGACAGACAAAAGAGACCCAGTACTTC
>TRBV4-1|.|TRBD1|TRBJ2-7
CASSRTPGTGDHYEQYF
TGCGCCAGCAGCCGCACCCCCGGGACAGGGGATCATTACGAGCAGTACTTC
>TRBV18|.|.|TRBJ1-1
CASSPPSGRNTEAFF
TGTGCCAGCTCACCACCAAGTGGGCGGAACACTGAAGCTTTCTTT
>TRBV5-1|once|TRBD2|TRBJ2-3
CASSLSPGLAGGPPDTQYF
TGCGCCAGCAGCTTAAGCCCGGGACTAGCGGGAGGCCCTCCAGATACGCAGTATTTT
>TRBV15|.|.|TRBJ2-1
CATSRERVAVEQFF
TGTGCCACCAGCAGAGAAAGGGTAGCGGTCGAGCAGTTCTTC
>TRBV2|.|TRBD1|TRBJ1-5
CASRATGGAGNQPQHF
TGTGCCAGCAGGGCGACAGGGGGCGCGGGTAATCAGCCCCAGCATTTT
>TRBV10-3|.|.|TRBJ2-5
CAISESLTSETQYF
TGTGCCATCAGTGAGTCGCTTACTAGTGAGACCCAGTACTTC
>TRBV5-1|once|.|TRBJ2-7
CASSLSGSSYEQYF
TGCGCCAGCAGCTTGTCGGGCAGCTCCTACGAGCAGTACTTC
>TRBV13|.|TRBD2|TRBJ2-1
CASSQPQGLAGRSSYNEQFF
TGTGCCAGCAGCCAACCCCAGGGACTAGCGGGACGGAGCTCCTACAATGAGCAGTTCTTC